A selection of T cell receptor beta chains follows, all from one sample in a study of shared clonotypes between healthy human individuals. Sequencing was performed with immunoSEQ multiplex PCR; in TCRdb, only in-frame clones are kept and a portion is missing. This table has over a million clones, 95% to 97% appearing once. The sequenced sample consisted of naive CD4+ T cells sorted from blood. The receptor set was obtained from a man under 40 in good health. The CDR3 runs from the conserved cysteine through the conserved F or W. Fields, in order: clone size, CDR3 length, J gene, D gene, V gene, CDR3 protein, CDR3 DNA. A D gene is named only where the DNA matches it firmly. Only part of the rows carry a size: once, few, many, or a class if the clone is expanded.

once,12,TRBJ2-1,TRBD1,TRBV7-2,CASSSQGQEEFF,TGTGCCAGCAGCTCCCAGGGACAGGAGGAGTTCTTC
NA,16,TRBJ1-2,NA,TRBV18,CASSPPLSRGDYGYTF,TGTGCCAGCTCACCACCGTTGAGTAGGGGAGACTATGGCTACACCTTC
NA,14,TRBJ2-7,TRBD1,TRBV6-5,CASKPGTASYEQYF,TGTGCCAGCAAGCCCGGGACAGCCTCCTACGAGCAGTACTTC
NA,16,TRBJ2-2,TRBD1,TRBV5-4,CASSSGQGASTGELFF,TGTGCCAGCAGCTCGGGACAGGGGGCGAGCACCGGGGAGCTGTTTTTT
NA,15,TRBJ1-6,NA,TRBV18,CASSPRTADNSPLHF,TGTGCCAGCTCACCGAGGACAGCCGATAATTCACCCCTCCACTTT
NA,11,TRBJ2-5,NA,TRBV6-1,CASSESETQYF,TGTGCCAGCAGTGAAAGCGAGACCCAGTACTTC
NA,14,TRBJ2-1,TRBD1,TRBV27,CASKDRSSYNEQFF,TGTGCCAGCAAGGACAGGAGCTCCTACAATGAGCAGTTCTTC
NA,12,TRBJ2-5,NA,TRBV5-6,CASSTEGETQYF,TGTGCCAGCTCGACAGAAGGAGAGACCCAGTACTTC
NA,13,TRBJ2-3,TRBD2,TRBV6-4,CASRGVGTDTQYF,TGTGCCAGCCGGGGGGTTGGCACAGATACGCAGTATTTT
NA,12,TRBJ2-3,NA,TRBV27,CASSPGSGRQYF,TGTGCCAGCAGCCCGGGGTCAGGACGTCAGTATTTT
NA,12,TRBJ2-5,NA,TRBV6-5,CASSPPVGTQYF,TGTGCCAGCAGCCCACCGGTAGGGACCCAGTACTTC
NA,15,TRBJ2-7,TRBD1,TRBV27,CASSKTGTVSYEQYF,TGTGCCAGCAGCAAAACTGGGACAGTCTCCTACGAGCAGTACTTC
NA,13,TRBJ1-1,NA,TRBV2,CASEKGRFTEAFF,TGTGCCAGCGAAAAGGGGAGGTTCACTGAAGCTTTCTTT
NA,16,TRBJ2-3,TRBD2,TRBV5-1,CASSSVGTTSTDTQYF,TGCGCCAGCAGCTCGGTGGGGACTACTAGCACAGATACGCAGTATTTT
NA,13,TRBJ2-7,NA,TRBV27,CASSPAFAYEQYF,TGTGCCAGCAGTCCCGCGTTTGCCTACGAGCAGTACTTC
NA,13,TRBJ2-7,NA,TRBV11-2,CASSLVGGYEQYF,TGTGCCAGCAGCTTAGTTGGGGGCTACGAGCAGTACTTC
NA,16,TRBJ2-1,TRBD2,TRBV27,CASSSLAGAPYNEQFF,TGTGCCAGCAGTTCCCTGGCGGGAGCCCCCTACAATGAGCAGTTCTTC
NA,11,TRBJ1-2,NA,TRBV5-4,CASTLSGNQTF,TGTGCCAGCACCCTAAGCGGGAACCAAACCTTC
NA,14,TRBJ2-3,NA,TRBV5-1,CASSFQPGADTQYF,TGCGCCAGCAGCTTCCAGCCGGGCGCAGATACGCAGTATTTT
NA,13,TRBJ1-2,NA,TRBV19,CASKITYGYGYTF,TGTGCCAGTAAGATAACATATGGCTATGGCTACACCTTC
NA,15,TRBJ2-7,TRBD2,TRBV5-1,CASSGAGGSSYEQYF,TGCGCCAGCAGCGGAGCGGGAGGGAGCTCCTACGAGCAGTACTTC
NA,18,TRBJ2-7,TRBD1,TRBV18,CDSSPGQGDFTFSYEQYF,TGTGACAGCTCACCAGGACAGGGGGACTTCACCTTCTCCTACGAGCAGTACTTC
NA,16,TRBJ2-3,TRBD2,TRBV2,CASTKNPSGWKDTQYF,TGTGCCAGCACTAAAAATCCTAGCGGGTGGAAAGATACGCAGTATTTT
once,18,TRBJ2-5,TRBD2,TRBV4-2,CASSQDRRLGNGGETQYF,TGTGCCAGCAGCCAAGATCGTCGGTTGGGGAACGGGGGGGAGACCCAGTACTTC